The rows below give T cell receptor beta chains drawn from one sample of a study of shared clonotypes between healthy human individuals. TCRdb's table, derived via immunoSEQ multiplex PCR, lists solely in-frame clones and lacks some. The sample has 2 million to 2.5 million clones; roughly 95% are singletons. Sequenced material: naive CD4+ T cells sorted from blood. These receptors all come from a man aged 18 to 30 in good health. CDR3s include the opening cysteine and the closing phenylalanine or tryptophan. Fields, in order: J gene, D gene, clone size, V gene, CDR3 DNA, CDR3 protein. The D gene is left open where the match is weak. A clone size is listed for some rows: how often the clone was seen (once, few, many), or a class if it is expanded.

J: TRBJ1-4; D: -; size: -; V: TRBV6-5; DNA: TGTGCCAGCACCTCTGGTGGGGCAAATGAAAAACTGTTTTTT; CDR3: CASTSGGANEKLFF
J: TRBJ2-1; D: -; size: -; V: TRBV2; DNA: TGTGCCAGCAGGCCTAGCTCCTACAATGAGCAGTTCTTC; CDR3: CASRPSSYNEQFF
J: TRBJ2-5; D: -; size: -; V: TRBV6-5; DNA: TGTGCCAGCAGGAAAGCAGGGTCGGGGGAGACCCAGTACTTC; CDR3: CASRKAGSGETQYF
J: TRBJ1-1; D: TRBD1; size: -; V: TRBV27; DNA: TGTGCCAGCTCTCACAGGGGTATGAACACTGAAGCTTTCTTT; CDR3: CASSHRGMNTEAFF
J: TRBJ2-2; D: -; size: -; V: TRBV5-1; DNA: TGCGCCAGTAGGCCGTCGGTCACCGGGGAGCTGTTTTTT; CDR3: CASRPSVTGELFF
J: TRBJ2-3; D: -; size: once; V: TRBV28; DNA: TGTGCCAGCAGCCTACCATTTTTCCCGGGCACAGATACGCAGTATTTT; CDR3: CASSLPFFPGTDTQYF
J: TRBJ2-5; D: -; size: once; V: TRBV10-3; DNA: TGTGCCATCAGTGGGGGCTGGTCCAGGGTGGAGACCCAGTACTTC; CDR3: CAISGGWSRVETQYF
J: TRBJ2-4; D: -; size: -; V: TRBV10-1; DNA: TGCGCCAGCATTGCGCTGGGACCCAGCAAAAACATTCAGTACTTC; CDR3: CASIALGPSKNIQYF
J: TRBJ2-1; D: -; size: -; V: TRBV11-1; DNA: TGTGCCAGCAGCTCCCTTGGGGTGCAGTTCTTC; CDR3: CASSSLGVQFF
J: TRBJ2-3; D: TRBD2; size: -; V: TRBV7-9; DNA: TGTGCCAGCAGCCTAGGCGGGACTAGCGGGGATCAGTATTTT; CDR3: CASSLGGTSGDQYF